This T cell receptor (beta chain) is from a study of Tregs in tolerant kidney transplant recipients. In its sample, this clone was seen once. Other DNA sequences in this sample translate to the same CDR3. With 0 bases removed from V and 8 bases from J, the gap between germline ends came to 8 bases. The CDR3 is 12 residues long. Germline V gives CDR1 SGDLS, CDR2 YYNGEE. Sequencing used immunoSEQ multiplex PCR; TCRdb keeps in-frame clones, though not all of them. The sample consists of about 120,000 clones, roughly nine tenths of them appearing once. V usage is TRBV9 and J usage is TRBJ1-2; no clear D gene. Sequenced material: CD4+ T cells from blood. This sequence originates from a human donor in good health. CDR3 DNA sequence: TGTGCCAGCAGCGTAGAGGGTGGGGGCTACACCTTC. It specifies CASSVEGGGYTF. The full variable domain, with the rest looked up from reference TRBV9 and TRBJ1-2, is DSGVTQTPKHLITATGQRVTLRCSPRSGDLSVYWYQQSLDQGLQFLIQYYNGEERAKGNILERFSAQQFPDLHSELNLSSLELGDSALYFCASSVEGGGYTFGSGTRLTVV.